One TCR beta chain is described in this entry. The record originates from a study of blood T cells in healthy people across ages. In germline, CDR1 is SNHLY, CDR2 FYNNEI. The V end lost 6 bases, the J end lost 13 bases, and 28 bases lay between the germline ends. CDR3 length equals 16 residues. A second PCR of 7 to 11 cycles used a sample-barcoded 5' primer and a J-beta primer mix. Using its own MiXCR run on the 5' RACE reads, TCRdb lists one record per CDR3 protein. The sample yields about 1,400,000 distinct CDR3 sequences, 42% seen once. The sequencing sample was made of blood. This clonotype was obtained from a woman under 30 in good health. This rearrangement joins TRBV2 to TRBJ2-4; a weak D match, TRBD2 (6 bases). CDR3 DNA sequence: TGTGCCAGCAGCGCTCTGTTCTCCCTCCTCATACGGGAGCAGTACTTC. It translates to CASSALFSLLIREQYF.